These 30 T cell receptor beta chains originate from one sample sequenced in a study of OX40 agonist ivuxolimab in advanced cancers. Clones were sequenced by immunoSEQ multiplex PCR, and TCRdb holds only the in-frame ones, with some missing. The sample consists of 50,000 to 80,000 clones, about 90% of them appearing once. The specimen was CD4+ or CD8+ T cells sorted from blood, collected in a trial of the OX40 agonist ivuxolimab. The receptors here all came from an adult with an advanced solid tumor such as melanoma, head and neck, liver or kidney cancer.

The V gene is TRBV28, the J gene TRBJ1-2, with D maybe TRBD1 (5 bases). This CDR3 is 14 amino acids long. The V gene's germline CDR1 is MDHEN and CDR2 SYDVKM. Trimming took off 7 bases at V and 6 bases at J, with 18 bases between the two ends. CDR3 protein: CASIPGINRNGYTF. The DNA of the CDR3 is TGTGCCAGCATCCCCGGGATCAACAGGAATGGCTACACCTTC.

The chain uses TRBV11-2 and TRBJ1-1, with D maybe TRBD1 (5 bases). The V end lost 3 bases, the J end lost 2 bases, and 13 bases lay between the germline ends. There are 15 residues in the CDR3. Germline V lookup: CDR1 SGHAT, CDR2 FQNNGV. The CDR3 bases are TGTGCCAGCAGCTTCGGCAGGGCCCACAACACTGAAGCTTTCTTT. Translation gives CASSFGRAHNTEAFF. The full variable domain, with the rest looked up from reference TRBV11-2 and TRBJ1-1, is EAGVAQSPRYKIIEKRQSVAFWCNPISGHATLYWYQQILGQGPKLLIQFQNNGVVDDSQLPKDRFSAERLKGVDSTLKIQPAKLEDSAVYLCASSFGRAHNTEAFFGQGTRLTVV.

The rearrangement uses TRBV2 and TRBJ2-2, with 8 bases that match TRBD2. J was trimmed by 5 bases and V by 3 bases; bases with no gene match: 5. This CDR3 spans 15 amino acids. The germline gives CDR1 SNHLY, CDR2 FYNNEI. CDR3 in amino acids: CASSDASGRTGELFF. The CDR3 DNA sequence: TGTGCCAGCAGTGATGCAAGCGGGAGAACCGGGGAGCTGTTTTTT.

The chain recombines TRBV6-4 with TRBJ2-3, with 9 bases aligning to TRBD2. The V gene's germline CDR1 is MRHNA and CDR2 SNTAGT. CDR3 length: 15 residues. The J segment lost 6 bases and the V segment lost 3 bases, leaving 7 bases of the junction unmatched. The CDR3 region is CASSEELAGVDTQYF. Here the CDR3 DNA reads TGTGCCAGCAGTGAAGAATTAGCGGGAGTGGATACGCAGTATTTT.

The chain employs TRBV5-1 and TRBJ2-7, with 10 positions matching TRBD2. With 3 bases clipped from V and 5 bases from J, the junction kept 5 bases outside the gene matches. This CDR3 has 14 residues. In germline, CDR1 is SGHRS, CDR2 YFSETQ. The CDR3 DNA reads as TGCGCCAGCAGCTCCTCCGGGACTAGCGACGAGCAGTACTTC. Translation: CASSSSGTSDEQYF.

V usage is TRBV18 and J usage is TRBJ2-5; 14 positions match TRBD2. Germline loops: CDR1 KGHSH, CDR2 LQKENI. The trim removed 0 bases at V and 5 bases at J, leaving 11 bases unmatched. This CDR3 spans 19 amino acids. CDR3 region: CASSPPPGTSGRRGETQYF. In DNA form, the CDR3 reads TGTGCCAGCTCACCACCCCCCGGGACTAGCGGGAGACGAGGGGAGACCCAGTACTTC.

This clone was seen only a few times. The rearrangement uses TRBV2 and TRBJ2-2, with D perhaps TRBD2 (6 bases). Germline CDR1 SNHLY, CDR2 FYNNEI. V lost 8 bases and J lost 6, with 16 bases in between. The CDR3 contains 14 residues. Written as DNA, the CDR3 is TGTGCCAGCTCTAGGGAGGTGGTAGCCGGGGAGCTGTTTTTT. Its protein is CASSREVVAGELFF.

The CDR3 protein is CASSPPPGINTEAFF. In DNA, the CDR3 is TGTGCCAGCAGCCCTCCTCCGGGGATCAACACTGAAGCTTTCTTT. The chain couples TRBV9 to TRBJ1-1; D call uncertain. The CDR3 spans 15 residues. CDR1 and CDR2 from the germline V gene are SGDLS and YYNGEE. Trimming stripped 4 bases from V and 2 bases from J, with 15 bases between.

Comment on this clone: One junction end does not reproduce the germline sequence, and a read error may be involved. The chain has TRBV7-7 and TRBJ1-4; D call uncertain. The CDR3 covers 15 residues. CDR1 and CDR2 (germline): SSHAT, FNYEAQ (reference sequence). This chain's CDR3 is CASSLWWVANEKLFF. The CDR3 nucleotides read TGTGCTAGCAGCTTATGGTGGGTCGCTAATGAAAAACTGTTTTTT.

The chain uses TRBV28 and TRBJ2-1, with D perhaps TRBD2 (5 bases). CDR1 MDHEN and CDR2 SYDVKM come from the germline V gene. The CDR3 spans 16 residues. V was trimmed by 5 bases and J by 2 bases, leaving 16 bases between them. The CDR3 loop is CASSPSDSFTYNEQFF. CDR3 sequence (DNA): TGTGCCAGCAGTCCGTCGGACTCCTTTACCTACAATGAGCAGTTCTTC.

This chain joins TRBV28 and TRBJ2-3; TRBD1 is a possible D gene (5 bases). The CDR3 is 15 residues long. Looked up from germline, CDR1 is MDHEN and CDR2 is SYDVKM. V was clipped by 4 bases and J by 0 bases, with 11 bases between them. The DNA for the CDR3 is TGTGCCAGCAGTTCAGGGTTGTGGAGCACAGATACGCAGTATTTT. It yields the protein CASSSGLWSTDTQYF.

The CDR3 DNA follows: TGCGCCAGCGTCCGGGACCGGGGCTCCTACGAGCAGTACTTC. This encodes CASVRDRGSYEQYF. The rearrangement uses TRBV5-1 and TRBJ2-7, with D tentatively TRBD1 or TRBD2 (5 bases each). Germline CDR1 and CDR2: SGHRS and YFSETQ. This CDR3 is built from 14 residues. Trimming pared 7 bases from V and 0 bases from J, leaving 14 bases between.

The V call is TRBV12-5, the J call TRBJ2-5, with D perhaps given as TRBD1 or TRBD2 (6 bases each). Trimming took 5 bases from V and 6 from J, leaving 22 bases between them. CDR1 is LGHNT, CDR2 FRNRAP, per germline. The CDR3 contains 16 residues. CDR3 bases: TGTGCTAGTGGTCTGGCCGGGGAGGACAGTGGGAAGACCCAGTACTTC. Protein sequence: CASGLAGEDSGKTQYF.

For the CDR3, the DNA is TGTGCCACCAGCAAAGACAGGTTAGGGACCCAGTACTTC. Protein: CATSKDRLGTQYF. The rearrangement uses TRBV15 and TRBJ2-5, with a weak D call TRBD1 (6 bases). CDR3 length: 13 residues. Germline V gives CDR1 LNHNV, CDR2 YYDKDF (reference sequence). V was pared by 4 bases and J by 7 bases, with 13 bases between.

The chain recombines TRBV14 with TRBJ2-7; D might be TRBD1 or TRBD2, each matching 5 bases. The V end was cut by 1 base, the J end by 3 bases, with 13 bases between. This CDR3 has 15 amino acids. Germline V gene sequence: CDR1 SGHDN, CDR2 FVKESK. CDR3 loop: CASSQGGTVFYEQYF. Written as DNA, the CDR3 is TGTGCCAGCAGCCAAGGAGGGACGGTTTTCTACGAGCAGTACTTC.

Here the CDR3 DNA reads TGTGCCAGCAGTCAGGGGGTTGGAGCCAAAAACATTCAGTACTTC. This encodes CASSQGVGAKNIQYF. J is TRBJ2-4 and V is TRBV6-5; 7 bases map to TRBD1. There are 15 residues in the CDR3. V shed 5 bases, J shed 0 bases, and the junction held 4 bases outside the gene matches. Germline CDR1 and CDR2: MNHEY and SVGAGI.

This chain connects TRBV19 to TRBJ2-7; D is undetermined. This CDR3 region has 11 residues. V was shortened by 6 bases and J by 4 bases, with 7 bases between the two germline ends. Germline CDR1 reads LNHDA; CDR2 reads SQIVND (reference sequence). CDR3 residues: CASSHQYEQYF. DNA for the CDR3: TGTGCCAGTAGCCATCAGTACGAGCAGTACTTC.

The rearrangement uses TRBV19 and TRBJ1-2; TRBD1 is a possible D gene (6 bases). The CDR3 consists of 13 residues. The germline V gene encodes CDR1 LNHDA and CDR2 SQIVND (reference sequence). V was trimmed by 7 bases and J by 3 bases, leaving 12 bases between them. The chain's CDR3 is CASTTDSHYGYTF. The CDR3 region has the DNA TGTGCCAGTACCACGGACAGTCACTATGGCTACACCTTC.

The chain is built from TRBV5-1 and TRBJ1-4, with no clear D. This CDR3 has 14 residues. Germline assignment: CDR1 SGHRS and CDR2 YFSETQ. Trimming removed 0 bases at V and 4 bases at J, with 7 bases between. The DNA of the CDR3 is TGCGCCAGCAGCTTGGGTATTCGTAATGAAAAACTGTTTTTT. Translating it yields CASSLGIRNEKLFF.

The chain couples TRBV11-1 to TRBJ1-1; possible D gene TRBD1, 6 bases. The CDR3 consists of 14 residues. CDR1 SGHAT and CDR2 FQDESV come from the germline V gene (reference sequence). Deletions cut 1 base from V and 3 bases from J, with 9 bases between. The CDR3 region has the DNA TGTGCCAGCAGCTTAGACAGGGTGGACACTGAAGCTTTCTTT. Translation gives CASSLDRVDTEAFF.

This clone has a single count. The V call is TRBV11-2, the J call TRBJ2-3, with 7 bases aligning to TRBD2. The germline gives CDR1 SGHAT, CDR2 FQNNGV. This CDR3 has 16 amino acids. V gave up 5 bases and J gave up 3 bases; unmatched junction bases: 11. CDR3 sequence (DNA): TGTGCCAGCAGCGCCAGACTAGCTTCCACAACAGATACGCAGTATTTT. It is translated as CASSARLASTTDTQYF.

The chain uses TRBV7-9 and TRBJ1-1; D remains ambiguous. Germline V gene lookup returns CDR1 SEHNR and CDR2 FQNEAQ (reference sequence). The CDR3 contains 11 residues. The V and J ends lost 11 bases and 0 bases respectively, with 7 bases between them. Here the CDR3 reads CAGEMNTEAFF. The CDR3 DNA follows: TGTGCCGGCGAAATGAACACTGAAGCTTTCTTT.

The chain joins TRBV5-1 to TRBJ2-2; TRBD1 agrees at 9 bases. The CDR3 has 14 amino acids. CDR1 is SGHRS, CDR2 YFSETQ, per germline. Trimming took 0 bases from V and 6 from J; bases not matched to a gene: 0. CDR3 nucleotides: TGCGCCAGCAGCTTGGGACAGGGGGCCGGGGAGCTGTTTTTT. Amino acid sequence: CASSLGQGAGELFF.

The DNA for the CDR3 is TGTGCCAGCTCGGTTGAAGCGGGAGGGCCGAGTTGGATTCAGTACTTC. Encoded protein: CASSVEAGGPSWIQYF. The chain is built from TRBV18 and TRBJ2-4; 10 bases match TRBD2. CDR1 KGHSH and CDR2 LQKENI come from the germline V gene. The V segment lost 6 bases and the J segment 10 bases; nucleotides outside the gene matches: 15. This CDR3 spans 16 amino acids.

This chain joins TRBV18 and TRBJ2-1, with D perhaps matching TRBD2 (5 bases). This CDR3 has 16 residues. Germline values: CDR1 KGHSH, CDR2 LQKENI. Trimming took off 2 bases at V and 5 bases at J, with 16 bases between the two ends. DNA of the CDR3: TGTGCCAGCTCACCAATAACTAGAACGGATGACAATGAGCAGTTCTTC. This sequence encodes CASSPITRTDDNEQFF. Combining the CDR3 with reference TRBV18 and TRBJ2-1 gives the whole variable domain NAGVMQNPRHLVRRRGQEARLRCSPMKGHSHVYWYRQLPEEGLKFMVYLQKENIIDESGMPKERFSAEFPKEGPSILRIQQVVRGDSAAYFCASSPITRTDDNEQFFGPGTRLTVL.

In DNA form, the CDR3 reads TGTGCCAGCAGGCCGACAGGGCTGTTAGAAAAACTGTTTTTT. Protein sequence: CASRPTGLLEKLFF. The chain is built from TRBV27 and TRBJ1-4; TRBD1 aligns across 7 bases. The length of the CDR3 is 14 residues. Germline-derived CDR1 and CDR2 are MNHEY and SMNVEV (reference sequence). The V and J ends lost 6 bases and 8 bases, in that order; junction bases with no gene match: 9.

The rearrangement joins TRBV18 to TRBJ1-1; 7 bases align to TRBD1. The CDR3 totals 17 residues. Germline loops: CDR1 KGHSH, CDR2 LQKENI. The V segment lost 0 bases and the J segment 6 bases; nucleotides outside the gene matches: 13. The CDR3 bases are TGTGCCAGCTCACCACCCAAGACAAGCGACAGGGTCGCTGAAGCTTTCTTT. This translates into CASSPPKTSDRVAEAFF.

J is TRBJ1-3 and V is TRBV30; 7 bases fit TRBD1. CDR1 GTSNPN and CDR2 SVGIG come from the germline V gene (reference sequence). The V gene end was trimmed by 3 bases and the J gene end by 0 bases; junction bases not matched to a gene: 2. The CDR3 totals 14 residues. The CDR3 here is CAWRGTDSGNTIYF. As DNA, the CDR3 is TGTGCCTGGAGAGGGACAGACTCTGGAAACACCATATATTTT.

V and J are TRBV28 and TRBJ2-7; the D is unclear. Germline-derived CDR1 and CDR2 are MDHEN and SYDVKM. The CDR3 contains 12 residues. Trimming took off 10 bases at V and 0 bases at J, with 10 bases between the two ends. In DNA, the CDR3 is TGTGCCACCTCCGGGCCCTCCTACGAGCAGTACTTC. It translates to CATSGPSYEQYF.

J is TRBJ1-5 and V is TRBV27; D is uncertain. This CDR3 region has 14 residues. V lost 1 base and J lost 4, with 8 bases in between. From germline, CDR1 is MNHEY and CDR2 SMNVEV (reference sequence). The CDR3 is CASSLWSGNQPQHF. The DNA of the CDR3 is TGTGCCAGCAGTTTATGGTCGGGGAATCAGCCCCAGCATTTT.